This T cell receptor (beta chain) was retrieved from a study of OX40 agonist ivuxolimab in advanced cancers. Findings and limits, study-wide: Clonal expansion from baseline to week 6 occurred in both CD4+ and CD8+ T cells.

The repertoire was sequenced with immunoSEQ multiplex PCR; TCRdb's copy has only in-frame clones and lacks some. The sample lists 80,000 to 100,000 clones, roughly 93% occurring once. Comment on this clone: The antigen remains unidentified.

The J segment lost 4 bases and the V segment lost 1 base, leaving 2 bases of the junction unmatched. Per the germline V gene, CDR1 is LNHNV and CDR2 is YYDKDF (reference sequence). This CDR3 is 15 amino acids long. The V call is TRBV15, the J call TRBJ2-5; 11 bases fit TRBD2. The input for sequencing was CD4+ or CD8+ T cells sorted from blood, taken in a trial of the OX40 agonist ivuxolimab. This TCR was sampled from an adult with an advanced solid tumor such as melanoma, head and neck, liver or kidney cancer. The CDR3 is CATSRGGTSGETQYF. DNA of the CDR3: TGTGCCACCAGCAGAGGTGGGACTAGCGGAGAGACCCAGTACTTC.